The source of this TCR beta chain is a study of long-term antiretroviral therapy in people with HIV. This CDR3 contains 11 residues. The V gene lost 7 bases and the J gene lost 10 bases, with 12 bases spanning the gap. From germline, CDR1 is SGHNT and CDR2 YYREEE (reference sequence). Assay version v3.0 of immunoSEQ was used, and it was run at survey level. Sequencing used immunoSEQ multiplex PCR; TCRdb keeps in-frame clones, though not all of them. The sample yields about 16,000 clones, 88% seen once. Sample: unsorted PBMCs, taken 6.9 years after starting antiretroviral therapy. This receptor was obtained from a man in his fifties or sixties with HIV. The V and J genes are TRBV5-4 and TRBJ2-1; D not resolved. The CDR3 nucleotides read TGTGCCAGCGGACCCCAAGCGGAGCAGTTCTTC. Its translation: CASGPQAEQFF. Full variable domain (missing parts from reference TRBV5-4 and TRBJ2-1): ETGVTQSPTHLIKTRGQQVTLRCSSQSGHNTVSWYQQALGQGPQFIFQYYREEENGRGNFPPRFSGLQFPNYSSELNVNALELDDSALYLCASGPQAEQFFGPGTRLTVL.